These 12 T cell receptor beta chains originate from one sample sequenced in a study of T cell responses to AZD1222 COVID-19 vaccine. Libraries were prepared by immunoSEQ multiplex PCR; TCRdb keeps only in-frame clonotypes and omits some of them. The sample consists of some 130,000 clones, over 75% of them appearing once. The source material was peripheral blood, sampled on day 0 of AZD1222 vaccination. These receptors originate from an adult in good health.

The CDR3: CASTPPGGRDYGYTF. CDR3 DNA sequence: TGTGCCAGCACTCCACCCGGGGGTCGAGACTATGGCTACACCTTC. The chain combines TRBV6-6 with TRBJ1-2, with D possibly matching TRBD1 (5 bases). V dropped 7 bases and J dropped 3 bases, with 18 bases sitting between them. The length of the CDR3 is 15 residues. Germline CDR1 is MNHNY and CDR2 is SVGAGI (reference sequence).

This chain uses TRBV6-6 with TRBJ2-5; 12 bases line up with TRBD1. The CDR3 contains 15 residues. The germline CDR1 and CDR2 sequences are MNHNY and SVGAGI (reference sequence). V dropped 4 bases and J dropped 5; count of bases not matched to a gene: 5. DNA for the CDR3: TGTGCCAGCAGTTCCCAGGGACAGGGGGCTGAGACCCAGTACTTC. It codes for CASSSQGQGAETQYF.

V and J are TRBV5-4 and TRBJ2-2, with a possible D match to TRBD2 (6 bases). Trimming shortened V by 4 bases and J by 4 bases, and 14 bases separated the two germline ends. Germline CDR1 is SGHNT and CDR2 is YYREEE (reference sequence). The CDR3 is 15 amino acids. The CDR3 is CASSPIGEVTGELFF. The DNA for the CDR3 is TGTGCCAGCAGCCCAATAGGGGAGGTCACCGGGGAGCTGTTTTTT.

The genes are TRBV7-2 and TRBJ2-7, with a tentative D call TRBD1 (5 bases). V was clipped by 1 base and J by 7 bases, with 14 bases between them. CDR3 length: 14 residues. The germline gives CDR1 SGHTA, CDR2 FQGNSA. Here the CDR3 DNA reads TGTGCCAGCAGCTTAGTCGCAGGGTTGAAGGAGCAGTACTTC. Protein: CASSLVAGLKEQYF.

The chain is built from TRBV23-1 and TRBJ1-5; a weak D match, TRBD1 (6 bases). TRBV23-1 is noted as an ORF with a role that remains uncertain. Trimming stripped 0 bases from V and 3 bases from J, with 15 bases between. The CDR3 spans 17 residues. DNA for the CDR3: TGCGCCAGCAGTCAATCGATTTGGGCAGGGGACAATCAGCCCCAGCATTTT. Encoded protein: CASSQSIWAGDNQPQHF.

The CDR3 region is CASSPKTSGMLQYF. DNA for the CDR3: TGTGCCAGCAGTCCCAAGACCAGCGGGATGCTGCAGTATTTT. The chain links TRBV27 to TRBJ2-3; TRBD2 aligns across 7 bases. V shed 5 bases and J 11 bases; nucleotides not matched to a gene: 13. CDR1 is MNHEY, CDR2 SMNVEV, per germline (reference sequence). The CDR3 is 14 amino acids.

The J gene is TRBJ1-2, the V gene TRBV13; D uncertain. The CDR3 consists of 15 residues. Trimming shortened V by 4 bases and J by 6 bases, and 18 bases separated the two germline ends. Germline V gene sequence: CDR1 PRHDT, CDR2 FYEKMQ (reference sequence). The chain's CDR3 is CASSSVLSGSDGYTF. CDR3 DNA sequence: TGTGCCAGCAGCTCCGTACTTTCGGGGTCGGATGGCTACACCTTC.

The CDR3 region is CATSRELRGANYNEQFF. In DNA form, the CDR3 reads TGTGCCACCAGCAGAGAATTGCGGGGGGCTAACTACAATGAGCAGTTCTTC. J is TRBJ2-1 and V is TRBV15; 8 bases are a match to TRBD2. The CDR3 has 17 residues. V shed 0 bases and J 3 bases; nucleotides not matched to a gene: 7. Germline values: CDR1 LNHNV, CDR2 YYDKDF (reference sequence).

The chain uses TRBV3-1 (or the pseudogene TRBV3-2) and TRBJ1-4, with 11 positions matching TRBD1. CDR3 length equals 16 residues. Germline assignment: CDR1 LGHDT and CDR2 YNNKEL (reference sequence). V gave up 0 bases and J gave up 8 bases; unmatched junction bases: 5. CDR3 region: CASSQDAGTGGEKLFF. In nucleotides, the CDR3 is TGTGCCAGCAGCCAAGATGCCGGGACAGGGGGGGAAAAACTGTTTTTT.

The chain recombines TRBV7-2 with TRBJ2-1; 11 bases are shared with TRBD2. The CDR3 is 14 amino acids. V lost 3 bases to trimming and J lost 9 bases; unmatched junction nucleotides: 4. Germline V lookup: CDR1 SGHTA, CDR2 FQGNSA. The chain's CDR3 is CASSFSGRATEQFF. CDR3 nucleotide sequence: TGTGCCAGCAGCTTTAGCGGGAGGGCCACTGAGCAGTTCTTC.

The J gene is TRBJ1-1, the V gene TRBV7-8, with 12 nucleotides matching TRBD1. Germline CDR1 SGHVS, CDR2 FQNEAQ. CDR3 length: 14 amino acids. Germline trimming cut 7 bases from V and 10 bases from J; bases unmatched to any gene: 10. For the CDR3, the DNA is TGTGCCAGCACCCTCCTCCGGGACAGGGGGCGAGCTTTCTTT. This gives the protein CASTLLRDRGRAFF.

This clone has only one observation. The gene calls are TRBV5-5 and TRBJ2-1; 9 bases fit TRBD2. The CDR3 runs 14 residues. Per the germline V gene, CDR1 is SGHKS and CDR2 is YYEKEE (reference sequence). V shed 4 bases and J 4 bases; nucleotides not matched to a gene: 3. The chain's CDR3 is CASSLLAGYNEQFF. The CDR3 DNA is TGTGCCAGCAGCCTCCTAGCGGGGTACAATGAGCAGTTCTTC.